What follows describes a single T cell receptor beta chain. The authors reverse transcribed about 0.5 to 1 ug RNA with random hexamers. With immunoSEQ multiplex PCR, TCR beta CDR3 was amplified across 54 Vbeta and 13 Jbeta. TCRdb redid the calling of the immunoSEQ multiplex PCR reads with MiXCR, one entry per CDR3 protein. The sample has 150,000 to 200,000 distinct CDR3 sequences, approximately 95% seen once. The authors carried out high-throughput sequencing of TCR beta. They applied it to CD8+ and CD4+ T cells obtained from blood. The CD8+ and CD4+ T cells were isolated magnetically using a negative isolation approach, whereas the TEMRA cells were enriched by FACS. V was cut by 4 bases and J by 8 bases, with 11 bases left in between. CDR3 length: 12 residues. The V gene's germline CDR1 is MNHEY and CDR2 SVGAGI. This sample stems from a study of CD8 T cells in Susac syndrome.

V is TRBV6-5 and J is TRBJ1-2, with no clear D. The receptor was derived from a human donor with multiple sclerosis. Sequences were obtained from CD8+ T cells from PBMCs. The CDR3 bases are TGTGCCAGCAGTTTGGGGTCAGGAGGCTACACCTTC. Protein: CASSLGSGGYTF.